This T cell receptor beta chain stems from a study of technical replicates of blood from a handful of donors. Repertoires were generated with immunoSEQ multiplex PCR, while TCRdb's copy carries only in-frame clones and drops some. The sample records under 100,000 clones, about 94% being singletons. The CDR3 is 16 residues long. The germline gives CDR1 PRHDT, CDR2 FYEKMQ (reference sequence). V shed 5 bases and J 5 bases; nucleotides not matched to a gene: 11. This chain links TRBV13 with TRBJ2-5; 10 bases are shared with TRBD1. The TCR was taken from a human donor in good health. Sequences were obtained from T cells isolated from PBMCs. This chain's CDR3 is CASSQGVGTGAETQYF. DNA of the CDR3: TGTGCCAGCAGCCAGGGCGTCGGGACAGGGGCGGAGACCCAGTACTTC.